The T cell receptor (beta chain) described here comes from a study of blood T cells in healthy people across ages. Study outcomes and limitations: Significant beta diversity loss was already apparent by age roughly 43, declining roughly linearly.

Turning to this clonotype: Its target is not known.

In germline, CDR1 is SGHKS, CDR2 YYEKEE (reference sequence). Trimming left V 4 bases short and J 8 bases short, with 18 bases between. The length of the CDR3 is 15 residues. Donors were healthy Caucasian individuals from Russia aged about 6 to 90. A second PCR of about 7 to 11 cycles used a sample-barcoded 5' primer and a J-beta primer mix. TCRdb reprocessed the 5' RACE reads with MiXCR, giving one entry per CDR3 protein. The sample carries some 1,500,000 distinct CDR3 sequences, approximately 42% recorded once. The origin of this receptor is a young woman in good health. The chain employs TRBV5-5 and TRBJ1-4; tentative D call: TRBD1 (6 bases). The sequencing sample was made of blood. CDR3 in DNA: TGTGCCAGCAGCCAACTTCCGGGGACAAGGGAAAAACTGTTTTTT. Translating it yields CASSQLPGTREKLFF.